This TCR beta chain was documented in a study of immune evolution from preneoplasia to lung adenocarcinoma. Here immunoSEQ multiplex PCR was the method, and the copy in TCRdb shows in-frame clones only, minus some. Here the sample spans 2,500 to 3,500 clones, roughly 80% being singletons. Study-wide points: Later-stage lesions seemingly showed higher T cell density and diversity than normal lung. Top clone share appeared to fall from AAH through AIS, MIA, adenocarcinoma.

In regard to this clone: Its cognate antigen is unknown.

The TCR sequence derives from a person aged 70 to 85 with lung adenocarcinoma. Sample: FFPE adjacent normal lung tissue.

As DNA, the CDR3 is TGTGCCAGCAGCTTAGGGACGGTCGAAGCTTTCTTT. Protein: CASSLGTVEAFF. V is TRBV7-2 and J is TRBJ1-1; unclear D gene. Germline CDR1 SGHTA, CDR2 FQGNSA. V was shortened by 1 base and J by 8 bases, with 8 bases between the two germline ends. The CDR3 consists of 12 residues.